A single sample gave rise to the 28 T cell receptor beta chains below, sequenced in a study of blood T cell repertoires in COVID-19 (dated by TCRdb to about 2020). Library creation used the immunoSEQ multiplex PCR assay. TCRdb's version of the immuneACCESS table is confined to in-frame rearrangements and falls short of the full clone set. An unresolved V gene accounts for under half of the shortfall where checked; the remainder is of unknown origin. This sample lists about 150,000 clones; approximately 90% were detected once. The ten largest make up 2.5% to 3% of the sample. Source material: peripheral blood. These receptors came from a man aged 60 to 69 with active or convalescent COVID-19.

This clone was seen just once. The CDR3 loop reads CASSLEQGMNNYGYTF. The DNA for the CDR3 is TGCGCCAGCAGCTTAGAACAGGGGATGAATAACTATGGCTACACCTTC. V usage is TRBV5-1 and J usage is TRBJ1-2; 7 bases line up with TRBD1. The trim removed 2 bases at V and 1 base at J, leaving 8 bases unmatched. CDR1 is SGHRS and CDR2 is YFSETQ in the germline V gene. CDR3 length equals 16 residues.

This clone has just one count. This CDR3 is CASSLGSQNQPQHF. The CDR3 nucleotides are TGTGCCAGCAGTTTGGGGAGCCAAAATCAGCCCCAGCATTTT. The rearrangement joins TRBV27 to TRBJ1-5; no firm D call. The CDR3 extends over 14 amino acids. V was pared by 3 bases and J by 4 bases, with 10 bases between. CDR1 and CDR2 (germline): MNHEY, SMNVEV (reference sequence).

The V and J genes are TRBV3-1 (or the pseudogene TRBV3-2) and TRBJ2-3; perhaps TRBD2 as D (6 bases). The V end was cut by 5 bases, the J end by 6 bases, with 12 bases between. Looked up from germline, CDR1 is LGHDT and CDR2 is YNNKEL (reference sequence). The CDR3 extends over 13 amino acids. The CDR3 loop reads CASSAMAGDTQYF. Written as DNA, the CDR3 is TGTGCCAGCAGCGCCATGGCGGGGGATACGCAGTATTTT.

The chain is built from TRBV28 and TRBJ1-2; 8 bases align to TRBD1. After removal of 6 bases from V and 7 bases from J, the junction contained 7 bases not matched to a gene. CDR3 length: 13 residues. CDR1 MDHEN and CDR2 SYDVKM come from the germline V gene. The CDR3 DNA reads TGTGCCAGCAGATACCTTACAGGGGGTGGCTACACCTTC. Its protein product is CASRYLTGGGYTF.

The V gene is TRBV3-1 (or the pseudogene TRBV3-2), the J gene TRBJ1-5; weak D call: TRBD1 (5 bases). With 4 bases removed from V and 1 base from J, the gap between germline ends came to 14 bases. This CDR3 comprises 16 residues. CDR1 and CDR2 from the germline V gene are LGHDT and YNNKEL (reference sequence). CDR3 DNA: TGTGCCAGCAGCCCCCTGGGGGGGGGAAGCAATCAGCCCCAGCATTTT. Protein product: CASSPLGGGSNQPQHF.

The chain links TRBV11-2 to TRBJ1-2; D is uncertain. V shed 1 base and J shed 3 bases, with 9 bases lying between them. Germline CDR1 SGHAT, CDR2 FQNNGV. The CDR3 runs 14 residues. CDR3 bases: TGTGCCAGCAGCTTAGTGGCAGATCACTATGGCTACACCTTC. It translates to CASSLVADHYGYTF. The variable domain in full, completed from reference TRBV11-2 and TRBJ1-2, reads EAGVAQSPRYKIIEKRQSVAFWCNPISGHATLYWYQQILGQGPKLLIQFQNNGVVDDSQLPKDRFSAERLKGVDSTLKIQPAKLEDSAVYLCASSLVADHYGYTFGSGTRLTVV.

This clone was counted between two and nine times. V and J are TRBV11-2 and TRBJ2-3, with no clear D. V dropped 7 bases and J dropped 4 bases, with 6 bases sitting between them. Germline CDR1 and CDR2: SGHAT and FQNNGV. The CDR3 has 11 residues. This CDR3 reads CASNQADTQYF. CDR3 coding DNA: TGTGCCAGCAATCAGGCAGATACGCAGTATTTT.

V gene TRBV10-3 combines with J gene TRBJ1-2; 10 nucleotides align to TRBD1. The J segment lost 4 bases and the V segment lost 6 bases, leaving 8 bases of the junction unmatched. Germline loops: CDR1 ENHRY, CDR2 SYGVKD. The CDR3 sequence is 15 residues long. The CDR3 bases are TGTGCCATCAGCCGGGACAGGGGTAATGGCTATGGCTACACCTTC. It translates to CAISRDRGNGYGYTF.

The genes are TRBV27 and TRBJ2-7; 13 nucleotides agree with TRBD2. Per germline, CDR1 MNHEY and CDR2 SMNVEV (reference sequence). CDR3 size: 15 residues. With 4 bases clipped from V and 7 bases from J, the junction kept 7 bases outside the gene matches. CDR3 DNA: TGTGCCAGCAGTTCCGGACTAGCGGGAGTGGGTGAGCAGTACTTC. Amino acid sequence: CASSSGLAGVGEQYF.

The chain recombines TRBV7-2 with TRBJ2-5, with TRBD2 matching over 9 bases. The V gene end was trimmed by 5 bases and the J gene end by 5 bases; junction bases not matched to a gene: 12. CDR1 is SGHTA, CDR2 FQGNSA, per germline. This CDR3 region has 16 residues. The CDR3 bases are TGTGCCAGCAGCCCCCGGCTAGCGGGAACAGGGGAGACCCAGTACTTC. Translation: CASSPRLAGTGETQYF.

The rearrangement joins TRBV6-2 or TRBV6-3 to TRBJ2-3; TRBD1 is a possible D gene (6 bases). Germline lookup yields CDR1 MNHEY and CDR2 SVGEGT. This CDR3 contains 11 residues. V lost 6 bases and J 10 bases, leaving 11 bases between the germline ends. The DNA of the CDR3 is TGTGCCAGCAGCGTCAGGGGAGCGCAGTATTTT. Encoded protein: CASSVRGAQYF.

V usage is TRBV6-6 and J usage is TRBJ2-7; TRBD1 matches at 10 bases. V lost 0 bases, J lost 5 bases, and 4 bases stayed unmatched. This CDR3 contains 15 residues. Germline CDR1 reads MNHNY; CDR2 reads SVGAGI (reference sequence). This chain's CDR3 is CASSYSRQGANEQYF. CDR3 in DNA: TGTGCCAGCAGTTACTCGAGACAGGGGGCCAACGAGCAGTACTTC.

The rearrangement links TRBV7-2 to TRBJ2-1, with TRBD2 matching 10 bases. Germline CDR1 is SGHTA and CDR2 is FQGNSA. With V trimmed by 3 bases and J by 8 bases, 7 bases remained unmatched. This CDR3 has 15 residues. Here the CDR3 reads CASSLQAGGFYEQFF. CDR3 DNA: TGTGCCAGCAGCTTGCAAGCGGGGGGGTTCTATGAGCAGTTCTTC.

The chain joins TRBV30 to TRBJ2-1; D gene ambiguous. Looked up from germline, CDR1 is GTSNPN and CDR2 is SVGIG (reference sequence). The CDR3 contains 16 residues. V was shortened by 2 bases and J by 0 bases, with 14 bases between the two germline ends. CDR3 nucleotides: TGTGCCTGGAGTACCCCAGGTCTCAGCTCCTACAATGAGCAGTTCTTC. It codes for CAWSTPGLSSYNEQFF.

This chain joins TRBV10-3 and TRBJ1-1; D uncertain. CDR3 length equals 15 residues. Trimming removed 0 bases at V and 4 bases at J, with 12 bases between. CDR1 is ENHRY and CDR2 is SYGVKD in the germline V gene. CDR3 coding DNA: TGTGCCATCAGTGAGTCGACAATGGGCAGCACTGAAGCTTTCTTT. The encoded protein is CAISESTMGSTEAFF.

This chain's CDR3 is CASSLNRAQPQHF. DNA of the CDR3: TGTGCCAGCAGTTTAAACAGGGCACAGCCCCAGCATTTT. The chain recombines TRBV27 with TRBJ1-5, with D possibly matching TRBD1 (6 bases). The germline V gene encodes CDR1 MNHEY and CDR2 SMNVEV (reference sequence). The V gene lost 2 bases and the J gene lost 7 bases, with 9 bases spanning the gap. This CDR3 region has 13 residues.

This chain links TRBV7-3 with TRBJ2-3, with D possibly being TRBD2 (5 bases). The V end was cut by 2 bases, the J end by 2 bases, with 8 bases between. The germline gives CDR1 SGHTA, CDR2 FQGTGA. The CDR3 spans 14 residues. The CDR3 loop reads CASSLSGDTDTQYF. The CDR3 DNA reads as TGTGCCAGCAGCTTATCCGGGGACACAGATACGCAGTATTTT.

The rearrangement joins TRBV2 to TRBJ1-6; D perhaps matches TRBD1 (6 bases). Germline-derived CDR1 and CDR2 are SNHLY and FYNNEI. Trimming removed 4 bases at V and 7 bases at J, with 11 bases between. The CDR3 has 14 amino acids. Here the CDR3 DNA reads TGTGCCAGCAGTGGGACAGCGAAGAATTCACCCCTCCACTTT. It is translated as CASSGTAKNSPLHF.

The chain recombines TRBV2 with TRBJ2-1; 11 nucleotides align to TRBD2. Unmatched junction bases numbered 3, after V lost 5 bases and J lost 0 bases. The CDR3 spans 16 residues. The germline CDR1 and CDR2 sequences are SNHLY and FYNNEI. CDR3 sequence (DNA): TGTGCCAGCAGTTCCGGGACTAGCGGCTCCTACAATGAGCAGTTCTTC. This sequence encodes CASSSGTSGSYNEQFF.

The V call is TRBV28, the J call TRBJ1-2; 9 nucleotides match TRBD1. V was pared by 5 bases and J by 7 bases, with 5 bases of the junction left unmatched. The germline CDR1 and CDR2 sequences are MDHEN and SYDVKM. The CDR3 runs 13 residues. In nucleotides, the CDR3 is TGTGCCAGCAGTCCGGGACAGGGTGGTGGCTACACCTTC. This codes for CASSPGQGGGYTF.

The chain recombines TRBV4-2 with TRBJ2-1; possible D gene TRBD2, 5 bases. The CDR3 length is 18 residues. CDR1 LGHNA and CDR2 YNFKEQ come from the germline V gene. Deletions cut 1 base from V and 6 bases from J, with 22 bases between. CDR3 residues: CASSQVGNRAGSPNEQFF. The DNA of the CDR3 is TGTGCCAGCAGCCAAGTGGGGAACCGGGCGGGCTCCCCCAATGAGCAGTTCTTC.

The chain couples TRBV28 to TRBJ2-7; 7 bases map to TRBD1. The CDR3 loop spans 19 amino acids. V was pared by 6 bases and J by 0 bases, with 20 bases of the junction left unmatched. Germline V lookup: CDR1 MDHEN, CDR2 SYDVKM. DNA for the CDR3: TGTGCCAGCAGCCATCACAGTCGAGTCCCACAGGGGTACTCCTACGAGCAGTACTTC. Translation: CASSHHSRVPQGYSYEQYF.

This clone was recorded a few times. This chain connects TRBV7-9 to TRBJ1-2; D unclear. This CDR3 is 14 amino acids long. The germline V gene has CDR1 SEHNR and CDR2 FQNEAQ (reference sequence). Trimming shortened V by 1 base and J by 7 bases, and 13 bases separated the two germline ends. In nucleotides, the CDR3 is TGTGCCAGCAGCTTAGATGCACTGAAGAGTGGCTACACCTTC. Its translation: CASSLDALKSGYTF.

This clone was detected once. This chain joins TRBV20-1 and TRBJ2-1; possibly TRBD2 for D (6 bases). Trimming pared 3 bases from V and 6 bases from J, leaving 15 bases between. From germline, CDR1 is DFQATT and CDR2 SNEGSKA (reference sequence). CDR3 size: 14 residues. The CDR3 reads CSASSTSSGNEQFF. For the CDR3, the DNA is TGCAGTGCTAGTAGTACTAGCTCCGGCAATGAGCAGTTCTTC.

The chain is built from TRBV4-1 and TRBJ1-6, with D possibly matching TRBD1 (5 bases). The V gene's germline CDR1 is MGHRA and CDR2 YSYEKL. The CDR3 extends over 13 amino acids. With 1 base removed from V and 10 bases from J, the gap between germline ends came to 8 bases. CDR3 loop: CASSQVRGSPLHF. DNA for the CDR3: TGCGCCAGCAGCCAAGTAAGGGGATCACCCCTCCACTTT.

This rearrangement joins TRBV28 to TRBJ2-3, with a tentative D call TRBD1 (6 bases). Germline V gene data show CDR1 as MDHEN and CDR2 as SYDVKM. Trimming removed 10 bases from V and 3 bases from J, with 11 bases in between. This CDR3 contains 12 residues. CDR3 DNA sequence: TGTGCCATGTCACAGGGAACAGATACGCAGTATTTT. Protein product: CAMSQGTDTQYF. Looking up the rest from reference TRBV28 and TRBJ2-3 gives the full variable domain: DVKVTQSSRYLVKRTGEKVFLECVQDMDHENMFWYRQDPGLGLRLIYFSYDVKMKEKGDIPEGYSVSREKKERFSLILESASTNQTSMYLCAMSQGTDTQYFGPGTRLTVL.

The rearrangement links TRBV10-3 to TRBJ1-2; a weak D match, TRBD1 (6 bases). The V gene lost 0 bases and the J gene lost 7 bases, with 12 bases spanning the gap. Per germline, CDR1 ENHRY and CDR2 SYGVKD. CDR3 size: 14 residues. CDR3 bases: TGTGCCATCAGTGAGTCGCGACAGGATGCTGGCTACACCTTC. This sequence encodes CAISESRQDAGYTF.

CDR3 amino acids: CASSYSGSYNEQFF. The CDR3 bases are TGTGCCAGCAGCTACTCTGGCTCCTACAATGAGCAGTTCTTC. The chain combines TRBV7-2 with TRBJ2-1; D uncertain. This CDR3 contains 14 residues. Germline values: CDR1 SGHTA, CDR2 FQGNSA. V shed 4 bases and J shed 0 bases, with 7 bases lying between them.